The 18 T cell receptor beta chains presented below share a single source sample, sequenced in a study of T cell responses to AZD1222 COVID-19 vaccine. The protocol was immunoSEQ multiplex PCR, while the TCRdb copy is restricted to in-frame clones and leaves out a portion. The sample comprises about 120,000 clones, approximately 87% of which are singletons, and less than 4% rests with the top ten. The starting material was peripheral blood, obtained on day 0 of AZD1222 vaccination. The receptors were gathered from an adult in good health.

The chain employs TRBV6-1 and TRBJ2-1; D not resolved. This CDR3 is built from 16 residues. CDR1 is MNHNS, CDR2 SASEGT, per germline. V dropped 2 bases and J dropped 0 bases, with 11 bases sitting between them. The CDR3 sequence: CASSERQSSSYNEQFF. CDR3 coding DNA: TGTGCCAGCAGTGAAAGACAATCGAGCTCCTACAATGAGCAGTTCTTC.

V gene TRBV5-4 combines with J gene TRBJ1-1; 9 bases align to TRBD1. This CDR3 is built from 15 residues. Germline CDR1 reads SGHNT; CDR2 reads YYREEE (reference sequence). J lost 0 bases, V lost 5 bases, and 5 bases had no gene match. The CDR3 sequence is CASSTGGAVNTEAFF. The CDR3 bases are TGTGCCAGCAGTACAGGGGGCGCGGTGAACACTGAAGCTTTCTTT.

The rearrangement uses TRBV6-6 and TRBJ2-7; tentatively, D is TRBD1 (5 bases). The CDR3 totals 14 residues. The V gene lost 0 bases and the J gene lost 6 bases, with 12 bases spanning the gap. CDR1 is MNHNY and CDR2 is SVGAGI in the germline V gene (reference sequence). CDR3 amino acids: CASSYSNRQSEQYF. CDR3 DNA sequence: TGTGCCAGCAGTTACTCGAACAGGCAGAGCGAGCAGTACTTC.

The DNA of the CDR3 is TGTGCCAGTAGTACTACAGGGGGCGGTGGAAACACCATATATTTT. The encoded protein is CASSTTGGGGNTIYF. The chain has TRBV19 and TRBJ1-3; 9 bases fit TRBD1. The ends lost 4 bases at V and 3 bases at J; junction bases unmatched: 4. CDR1 LNHDA and CDR2 SQIVND come from the germline V gene (reference sequence). This CDR3 has 15 residues.

The chain carries TRBV10-3 and TRBJ2-3; the D is unclear. The V gene lost 6 bases and the J gene lost 5 bases, with 18 bases spanning the gap. The CDR3 sequence is 15 residues long. Looked up from germline, CDR1 is ENHRY and CDR2 is SYGVKD. The CDR3 sequence: CAIRERLIGGDTQYF. CDR3 DNA sequence: TGTGCCATCAGGGAGAGGCTGATAGGTGGAGATACGCAGTATTTT.

This rearrangement joins TRBV2 to TRBJ1-5; D gene uncertain. The CDR3 length is 14 residues. V lost 5 bases, J lost 4 bases, and 12 bases lay in between. CDR1 is SNHLY, CDR2 FYNNEI, per germline. The CDR3 bases are TGTGCCAGCAGTCGAGACACTGAGAATCAGCCCCAGCATTTT. Translating it yields CASSRDTENQPQHF.

V and J are TRBV18 and TRBJ1-1; D is undetermined. CDR1 is KGHSH, CDR2 LQKENI, per germline. Trimming shortened V by 0 bases and J by 0 bases, and 11 bases separated the two germline ends. The CDR3 length is 16 residues. CDR3: CASSPPRTVVNTEAFF. The DNA of the CDR3 is TGTGCCAGCTCACCACCTAGGACGGTAGTGAACACTGAAGCTTTCTTT.

The chain's CDR3 is CSVLDPVSNTEAFF. The DNA for the CDR3 is TGCAGCGTTCTTGATCCCGTCTCCAACACTGAAGCTTTCTTT. The rearrangement links TRBV29-1 to TRBJ1-1; no reliable D call. The CDR3 contains 14 residues. V lost 5 bases and J lost 2, with 15 bases in between. Germline-derived CDR1 and CDR2 are SQVTM and ANQGSEA.

V and J are TRBV6-5 and TRBJ2-3, with 7 positions matching TRBD2. With V trimmed by 3 bases and J by 1 base, 4 bases remained unmatched. CDR1 and CDR2 (germline): MNHEY, SVGAGI. The CDR3 has 15 residues. CDR3 DNA sequence: TGTGCCAGCAGTTATTGGGCGGGGGGCACAGATACGCAGTATTTT. Encoded protein: CASSYWAGGTDTQYF.

The rearrangement links TRBV27 to TRBJ1-4; D remains unclear. CDR3 size: 13 residues. Trimming pared 5 bases from V and 5 bases from J, leaving 9 bases between. Per germline, CDR1 MNHEY and CDR2 SMNVEV (reference sequence). The CDR3 is CASSIRQNEKLFF. CDR3 nucleotides: TGTGCCAGCAGTATCCGACAAAATGAAAAACTGTTTTTT.

The rearrangement links TRBV27 to TRBJ1-1, with D possibly matching TRBD1 (6 bases). V gave up 5 bases and J gave up 4 bases, with 14 bases separating them. The CDR3 runs 14 residues. Germline CDR1 MNHEY, CDR2 SMNVEV (reference sequence). The CDR3 nucleotides are TGTGCCAGCAGTACCCGACAGGACGGCACTGAAGCTTTCTTT. It yields the protein CASSTRQDGTEAFF.

The chain recombines TRBV5-5 with TRBJ1-1; D gene unclear. The CDR3 consists of 15 residues. The V gene's germline CDR1 is SGHKS and CDR2 YYEKEE (reference sequence). Trimming took off 4 bases at V and 4 bases at J, with 17 bases between the two ends. The CDR3 DNA reads as TGTGCCAGCAGCCAAGTGATAGGGAGGCCCACTGAAGCTTTCTTT. It codes for CASSQVIGRPTEAFF. Full variable domain (missing parts from reference TRBV5-5 and TRBJ1-1): DAGVTQSPTHLIKTRGQQVTLRCSPISGHKSVSWYQQVLGQGPQFIFQYYEKEERGRGNFPDRFSARQFPNYSSELNVNALLLGDSALYLCASSQVIGRPTEAFFGQGTRLTVV.

This chain links TRBV5-1 with TRBJ2-3, with D unresolved. CDR3 length: 14 residues. The V end was cut by 3 bases, the J end by 3 bases, with 11 bases between. In germline, CDR1 is SGHRS, CDR2 YFSETQ. The CDR3 DNA reads TGCGCCAGCAGCTCCTACCTAGGAACAGATACGCAGTATTTT. Protein product: CASSSYLGTDTQYF.

The chain couples TRBV5-6 to TRBJ2-3; 9 positions match TRBD1. The CDR3 is made up of 16 amino acids. The V gene end was trimmed by 6 bases and the J gene end by 3 bases; junction bases not matched to a gene: 11. Per the germline V gene, CDR1 is SGHDT and CDR2 is YYEEEE. In DNA form, the CDR3 reads TGTGCCAGCATCCGCGGGACAGGGTTCTTAACAGATACGCAGTATTTT. It translates to CASIRGTGFLTDTQYF.

V gene TRBV7-3 combines with J gene TRBJ1-1, with 8 bases that match TRBD1. Germline-derived CDR1 and CDR2 are SGHTA and FQGTGA. The CDR3 sequence is 14 residues long. V shed 2 bases and J 11 bases; nucleotides not matched to a gene: 10. The CDR3 nucleotides are TGTGCCAGCAGCTTATGGGCCGGGACAGGAGGGGCTTTCTTT. Its translation is CASSLWAGTGGAFF. Full variable domain (remainder filled in from reference TRBV7-3 and TRBJ1-1): GAGVSQTPSNKVTEKGKYVELRCDPISGHTALYWYRQSLGQGPEFLIYFQGTGAADDSGLPNDRFFAVRPEGSVSTLKIQRTERGDSAVYLCASSLWAGTGGAFFGQGTRLTVV.

V and J are TRBV5-5 and TRBJ1-1; 8 nucleotides agree with TRBD1. The CDR3 is 14 residues long. Germline V lookup: CDR1 SGHKS, CDR2 YYEKEE (reference sequence). V trimming: 4 bases; J trimming: 5 bases; junction bases outside the gene matches: 7. The CDR3 is CASSMTGVGTEAFF. CDR3 DNA: TGTGCCAGCAGCATGACAGGGGTTGGGACTGAAGCTTTCTTT.

This sequence joins TRBV29-1 and TRBJ1-2; 11 bases match TRBD1. The CDR3 has 15 residues. With 7 bases clipped from V and 5 bases from J, the junction kept 12 bases outside the gene matches. In germline, CDR1 is SQVTM, CDR2 ANQGSEA. The CDR3 DNA sequence: TGCAGCGGTCGAGTTCAGGGACAGGGGGGGTATGGCTACACCTTC. It encodes CSGRVQGQGGYGYTF. Complete variable domain (other parts from reference TRBV29-1 and TRBJ1-2): SAVISQKPSRDICQRGTSLTIQCQVDSQVTMMFWYRQQPGQSLTLIATANQGSEATYESGFVIDKFPISRPNLTFSTLTVSNMSPEDSSIYLCSGRVQGQGGYGYTFGSGTRLTVV.

V and J are TRBV9 and TRBJ1-1; unclear D gene. This CDR3 has 14 residues. Trimming stripped 4 bases from V and 0 bases from J, with 10 bases between. CDR1 and CDR2 (germline): SGDLS, YYNGEE. The CDR3 sequence is CASSSGSMNTEAFF. CDR3 DNA sequence: TGTGCCAGCAGCTCGGGGAGCATGAACACTGAAGCTTTCTTT.